Described below is a single T cell receptor beta chain sequence and its context. This sample stems from a study of glioma-infiltrating T cells after dendritic cell vaccination. The wider study: Samples are from glioblastoma patients in Phase I and II dendritic cell vaccine trials.

The CDR3 has 13 residues. Germline CDR1 is SGHRS and CDR2 is YFSETQ. V lost 8 bases and J 0 bases, leaving 12 bases between the germline ends. Some clones are missing from TCRdb's copy, which holds only in-frame ones; the method was immunoSEQ multiplex PCR. The table records almost 65,000 clones, 82% of them present only once. This clonotype was obtained from a human donor with glioblastoma. This sample comprised blood, obtained before dendritic cell vaccination. The chain employs TRBV5-1 and TRBJ2-7; D perhaps matches TRBD2 (6 bases). The CDR3 loop is CASAPGDSYEQYF. The CDR3 nucleotides read TGCGCCAGTGCCCCGGGGGACTCCTACGAGCAGTACTTC.